This T cell receptor beta chain appears in the sequencing data of a study of T cells in Graves' hyperthyroidism and ophthalmopathy. Whole-study findings and limits: Expanded thyroid clonotypes (above 0.001) were mostly also found in blood. A model of 13 V-J features distinguished ophthalmopathy from stable hyperthyroidism.

Stable Graves' hyperthyroidism meant no ophthalmopathy progression within 18 months. Using around 10 ml of fresh peripheral blood, PBMCs were prepared. Germline V gene data show CDR1 as SGHVS and CDR2 as FQNEAQ. The CDR3 is 15 residues long. V was pared by 5 bases and J by 2 bases, with 15 bases between. The source material, RNA transcripts, was used to amplify TCR beta CDR3 regions. The study used the HTBI primer set for a first-round RT-PCR of the TCR CDR3. TCRdb re-called the multiplex PCR reads with MiXCR, one entry per CDR3 protein. The sample has hundreds of thousands of distinct CDR3 sequences, around 15% seen once; the top ten hold approximately 14%. As regards this clonotype: The target antigen is unknown.

The rearrangement links TRBV7-8 to TRBJ1-2, with a weak D call TRBD1 (6 bases). This sequence was found in a woman between 40 and 55 years old with Graves' hyperthyroidism. Sequenced material: blood. Here the CDR3 reads CASSEKPGVNYGYTF. The CDR3 bases are TGTGCCAGCAGCGAGAAGCCAGGGGTAAACTATGGCTACACCTTC.